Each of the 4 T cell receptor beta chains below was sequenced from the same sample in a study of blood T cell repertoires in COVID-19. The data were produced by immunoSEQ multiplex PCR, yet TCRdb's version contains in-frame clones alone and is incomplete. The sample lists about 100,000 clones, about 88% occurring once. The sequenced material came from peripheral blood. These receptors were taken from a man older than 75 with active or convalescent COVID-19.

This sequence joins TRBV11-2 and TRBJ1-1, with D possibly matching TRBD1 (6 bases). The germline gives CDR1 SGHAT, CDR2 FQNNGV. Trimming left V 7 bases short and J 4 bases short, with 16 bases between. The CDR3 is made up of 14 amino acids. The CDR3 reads CASTLRRGATEAFF. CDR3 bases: TGTGCCAGCACCCTCCGGCGGGGGGCCACTGAAGCTTTCTTT.

CDR3 in DNA: TGTGCCAGCAGTCCTAATCGGGGTTATGGCTACACCTTC. Residues: CASSPNRGYGYTF. The rearrangement uses TRBV28 and TRBJ1-2; D is unclear. This CDR3 spans 13 amino acids. V shed 5 bases and J shed 5 bases, with 12 bases lying between them. Germline assignment: CDR1 MDHEN and CDR2 SYDVKM.

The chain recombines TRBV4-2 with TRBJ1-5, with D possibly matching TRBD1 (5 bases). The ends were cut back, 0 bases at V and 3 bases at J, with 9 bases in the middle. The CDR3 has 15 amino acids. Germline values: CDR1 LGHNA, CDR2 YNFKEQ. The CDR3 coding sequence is TGTGCCAGCAGCCAAGATCCGGACAACAATCAGCCCCAGCATTTT. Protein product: CASSQDPDNNQPQHF.

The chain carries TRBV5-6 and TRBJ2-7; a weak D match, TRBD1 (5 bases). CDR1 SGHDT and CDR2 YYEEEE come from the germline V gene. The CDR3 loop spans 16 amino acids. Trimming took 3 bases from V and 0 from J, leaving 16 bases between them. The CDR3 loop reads CASSSPWGESSYEQYF. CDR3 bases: TGTGCCAGCAGCTCCCCGTGGGGCGAGAGCTCCTACGAGCAGTACTTC.